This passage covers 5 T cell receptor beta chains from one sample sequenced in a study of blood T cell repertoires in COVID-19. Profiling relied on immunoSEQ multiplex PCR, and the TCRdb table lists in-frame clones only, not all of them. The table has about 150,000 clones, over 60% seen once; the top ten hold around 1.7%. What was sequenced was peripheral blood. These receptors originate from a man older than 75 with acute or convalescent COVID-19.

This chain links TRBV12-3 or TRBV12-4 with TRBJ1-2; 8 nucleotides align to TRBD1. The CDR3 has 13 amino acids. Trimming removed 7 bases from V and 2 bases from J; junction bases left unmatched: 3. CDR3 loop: CASTRQGNYGYTF. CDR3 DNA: TGTGCCAGCACTAGACAGGGGAACTATGGCTACACCTTC.

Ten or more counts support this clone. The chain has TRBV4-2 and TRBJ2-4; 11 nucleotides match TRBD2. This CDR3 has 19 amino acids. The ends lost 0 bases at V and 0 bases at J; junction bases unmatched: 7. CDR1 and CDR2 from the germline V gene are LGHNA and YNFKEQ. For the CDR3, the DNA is TGTGCCAGCAGCCAAGATGGGCTAGCGGGGGGTCTAGCCAAAAACATTCAGTACTTC. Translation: CASSQDGLAGGLAKNIQYF.

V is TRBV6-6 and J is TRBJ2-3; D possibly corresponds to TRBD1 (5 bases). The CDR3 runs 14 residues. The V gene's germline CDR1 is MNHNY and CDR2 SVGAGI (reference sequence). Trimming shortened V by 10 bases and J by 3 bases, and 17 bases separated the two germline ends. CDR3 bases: TGTGCCACCGGCGGTCTGGGGCTGACAGATACGCAGTATTTT. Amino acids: CATGGLGLTDTQYF.

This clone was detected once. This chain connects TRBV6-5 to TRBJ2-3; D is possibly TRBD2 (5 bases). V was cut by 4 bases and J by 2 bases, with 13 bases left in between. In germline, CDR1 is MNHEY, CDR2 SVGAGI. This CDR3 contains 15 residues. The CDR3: CASSSRLSPTDTQYF. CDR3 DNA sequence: TGTGCCAGCAGTTCCAGACTATCCCCCACAGATACGCAGTATTTT.

The CDR3, as DNA: TGTGCCAGCAGCTTGGCCGCTTCGAGACAGGGGGAAAAACTGTTTTTT. Protein sequence: CASSLAASRQGEKLFF. The rearrangement uses TRBV5-4 and TRBJ1-4, with 8 bases matching TRBD1. The V and J ends lost 0 bases and 8 bases, in that order; junction bases with no gene match: 9. The V gene's germline CDR1 is SGHNT and CDR2 YYREEE (reference sequence). The CDR3 runs 16 residues.